Detailed here is one TCR beta chain. The data stem from a study of blood T cell repertoires in COVID-19. Method: immunoSEQ multiplex PCR; TCRdb's copy keeps in-frame clones and lacks some. The sample lists roughly 250,000 clones, about nine tenths occurring once. Trimming took off 2 bases at V and 5 bases at J, with 9 bases between the two ends. The CDR3 sequence is 13 residues long. Germline-derived CDR1 and CDR2 are SGHVS and FQNEAQ. The sequence derives from a woman between 35 and 50 years old with acute COVID-19. The genes are TRBV7-8 and TRBJ2-5; D possibly corresponds to TRBD1 (6 bases). The sequencing sample was made of PBMCs or T cells enriched from blood (not recorded which). This CDR3 is CASSLNRAETQYF. CDR3 nucleotides: TGTGCCAGCAGCTTAAACAGGGCCGAGACCCAGTACTTC.